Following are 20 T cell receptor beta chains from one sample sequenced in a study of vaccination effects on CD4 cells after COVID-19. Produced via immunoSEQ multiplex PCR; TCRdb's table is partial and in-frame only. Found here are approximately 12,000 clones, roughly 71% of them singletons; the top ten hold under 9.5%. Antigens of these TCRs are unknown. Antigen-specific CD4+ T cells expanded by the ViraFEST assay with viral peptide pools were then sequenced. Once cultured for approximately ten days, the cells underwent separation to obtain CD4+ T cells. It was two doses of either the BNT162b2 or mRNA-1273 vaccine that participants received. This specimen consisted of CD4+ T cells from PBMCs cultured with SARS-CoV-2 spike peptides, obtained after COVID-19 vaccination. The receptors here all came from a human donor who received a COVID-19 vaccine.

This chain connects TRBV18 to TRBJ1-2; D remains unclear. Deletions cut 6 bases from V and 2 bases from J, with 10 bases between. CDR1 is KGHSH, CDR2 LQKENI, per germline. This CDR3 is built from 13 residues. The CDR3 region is CASSEAENYGYTF. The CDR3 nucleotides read TGTGCCAGCTCTGAGGCCGAGAACTATGGCTACACCTTC.

The CDR3 DNA is TGCAGCGTTGAAGATCTTGGAGGCTACACCTTC. It codes for CSVEDLGGYTF. The V call is TRBV29-1, the J call TRBJ1-2, with D hard to call. The CDR3 contains 11 residues. Germline V gene data show CDR1 as SQVTM and CDR2 as ANQGSEA. V was cut by 0 bases and J by 8 bases, with 7 bases left in between. Together with reference TRBV29-1 and TRBJ1-2, the CDR3 gives the full variable domain: SAVISQKPSRDICQRGTSLTIQCQVDSQVTMMFWYRQQPGQSLTLIATANQGSEATYESGFVIDKFPISRPNLTFSTLTVSNMSPEDSSIYLCSVEDLGGYTFGSGTRLTVV.

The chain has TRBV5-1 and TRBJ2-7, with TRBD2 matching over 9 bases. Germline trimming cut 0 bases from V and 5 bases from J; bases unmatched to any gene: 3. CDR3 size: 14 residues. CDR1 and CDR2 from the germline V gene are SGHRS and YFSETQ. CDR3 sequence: CASSLVLAGNEQYF. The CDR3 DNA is TGCGCCAGCAGCTTGGTGCTAGCGGGAAACGAGCAGTACTTC.

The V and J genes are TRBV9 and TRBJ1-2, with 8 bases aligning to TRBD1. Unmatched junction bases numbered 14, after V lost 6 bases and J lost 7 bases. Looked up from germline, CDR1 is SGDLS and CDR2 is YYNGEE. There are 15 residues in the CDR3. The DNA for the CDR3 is TGTGCCAGCACCAAAATATGGGACAGGCCCTCTGGCTACACCTTC. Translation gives CASTKIWDRPSGYTF.

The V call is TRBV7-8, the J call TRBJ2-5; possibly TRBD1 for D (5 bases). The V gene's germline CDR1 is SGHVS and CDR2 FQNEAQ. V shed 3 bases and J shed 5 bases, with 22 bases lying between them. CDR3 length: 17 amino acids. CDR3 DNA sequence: TGTGCCAGCAGCTTGGGCAGGGCTTACCCCCGCGCGGAGACCCAGTACTTC. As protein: CASSLGRAYPRAETQYF.

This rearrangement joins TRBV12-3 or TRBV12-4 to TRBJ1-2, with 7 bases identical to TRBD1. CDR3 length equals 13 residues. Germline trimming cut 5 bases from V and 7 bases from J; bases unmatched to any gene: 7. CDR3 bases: TGTGCCAGCAGTCGTATCGACAGGGCTGGCTACACCTTC. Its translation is CASSRIDRAGYTF.

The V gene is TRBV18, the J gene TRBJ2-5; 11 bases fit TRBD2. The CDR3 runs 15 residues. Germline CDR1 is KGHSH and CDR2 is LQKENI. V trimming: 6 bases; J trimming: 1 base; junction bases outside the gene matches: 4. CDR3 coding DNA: TGTGCCAGCTCCCTAGGGACTAGCGGCCAAGAGACCCAGTACTTC. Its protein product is CASSLGTSGQETQYF.

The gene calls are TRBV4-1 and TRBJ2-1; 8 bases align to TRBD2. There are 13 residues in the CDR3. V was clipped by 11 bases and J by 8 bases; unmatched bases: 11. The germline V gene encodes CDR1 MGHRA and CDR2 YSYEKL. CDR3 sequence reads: CAGSGGASDEQFF. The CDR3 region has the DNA TGCGCCGGGTCCGGGGGGGCGAGCGATGAGCAGTTCTTC.

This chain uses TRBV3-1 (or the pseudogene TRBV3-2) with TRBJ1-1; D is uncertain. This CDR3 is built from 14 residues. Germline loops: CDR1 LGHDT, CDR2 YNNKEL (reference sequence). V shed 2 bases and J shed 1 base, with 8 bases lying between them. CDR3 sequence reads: CASSQLVRNTEAFF. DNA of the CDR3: TGTGCCAGCAGCCAATTGGTCCGGAACACTGAAGCTTTCTTT.

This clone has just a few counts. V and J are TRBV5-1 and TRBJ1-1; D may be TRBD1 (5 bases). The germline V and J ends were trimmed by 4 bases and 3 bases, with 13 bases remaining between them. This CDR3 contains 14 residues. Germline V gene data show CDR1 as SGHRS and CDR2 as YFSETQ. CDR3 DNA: TGCGCCAGCAGCCCGGGGCCCCTGGACACTGAAGCTTTCTTT. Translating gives CASSPGPLDTEAFF.

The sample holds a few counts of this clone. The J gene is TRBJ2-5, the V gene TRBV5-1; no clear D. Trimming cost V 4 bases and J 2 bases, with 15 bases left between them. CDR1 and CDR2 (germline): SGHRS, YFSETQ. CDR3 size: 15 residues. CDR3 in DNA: TGCGCCAGCAGCCCAAGTGGGGATCCACAAGAGACCCAGTACTTC. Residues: CASSPSGDPQETQYF.

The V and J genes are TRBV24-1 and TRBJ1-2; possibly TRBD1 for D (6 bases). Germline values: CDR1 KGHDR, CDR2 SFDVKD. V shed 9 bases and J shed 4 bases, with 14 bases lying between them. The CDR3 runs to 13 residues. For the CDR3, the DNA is TGTGCCACCCCCACCACAGGGCGCTATGGCTACACCTTC. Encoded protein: CATPTTGRYGYTF.

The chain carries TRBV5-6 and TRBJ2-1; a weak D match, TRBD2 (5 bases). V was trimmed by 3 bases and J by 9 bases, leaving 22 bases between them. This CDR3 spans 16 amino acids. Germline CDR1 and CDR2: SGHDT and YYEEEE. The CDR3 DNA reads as TGTGCCAGCAGCTCGACACTAGTCATCGGGGATCGTGAGCAGTTCTTC. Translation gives CASSSTLVIGDREQFF.

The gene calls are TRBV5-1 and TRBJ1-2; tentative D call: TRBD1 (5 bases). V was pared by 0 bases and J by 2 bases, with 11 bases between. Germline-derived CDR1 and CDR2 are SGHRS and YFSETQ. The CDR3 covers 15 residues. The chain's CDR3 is CASSLGLGGNYGYTF. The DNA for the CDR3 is TGCGCCAGCAGCTTGGGCCTGGGGGGGAACTATGGCTACACCTTC.

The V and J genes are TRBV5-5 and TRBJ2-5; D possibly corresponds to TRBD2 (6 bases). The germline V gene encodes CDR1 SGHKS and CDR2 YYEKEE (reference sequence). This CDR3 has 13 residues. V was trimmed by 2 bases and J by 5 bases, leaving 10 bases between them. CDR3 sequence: CASSFGGRETQYF. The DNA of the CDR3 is TGTGCCAGCAGCTTTGGAGGGCGGGAGACCCAGTACTTC.

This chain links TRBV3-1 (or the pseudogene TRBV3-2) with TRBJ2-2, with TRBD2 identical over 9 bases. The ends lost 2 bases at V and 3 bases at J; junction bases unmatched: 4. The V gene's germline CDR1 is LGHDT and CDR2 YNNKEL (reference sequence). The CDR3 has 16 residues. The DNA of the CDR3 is TGTGCCAGCAGCCAAAGAATAGCGGGGGACACCGGGGAGCTGTTTTTT. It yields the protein CASSQRIAGDTGELFF.

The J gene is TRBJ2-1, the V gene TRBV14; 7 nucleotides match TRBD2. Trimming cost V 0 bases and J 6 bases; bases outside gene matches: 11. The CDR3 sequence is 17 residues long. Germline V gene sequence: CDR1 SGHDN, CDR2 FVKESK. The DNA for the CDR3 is TGTGCCAGCAGCCAAGATTTACCGGGACTACCTTCCAATGAGCAGTTCTTC. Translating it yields CASSQDLPGLPSNEQFF. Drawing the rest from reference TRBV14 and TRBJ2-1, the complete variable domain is EAGVTQFPSHSVIEKGQTVTLRCDPISGHDNLYWYRRVMGKEIKFLLHFVKESKQDESGMPNNRFLAERTGGTYSTLKVQPAELEDSGVYFCASSQDLPGLPSNEQFFGPGTRLTVL.

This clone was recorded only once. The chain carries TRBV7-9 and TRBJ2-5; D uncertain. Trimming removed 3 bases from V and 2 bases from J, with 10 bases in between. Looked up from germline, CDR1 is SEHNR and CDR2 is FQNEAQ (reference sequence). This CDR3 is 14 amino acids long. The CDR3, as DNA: TGTGCCAGCAGCTTGCGGCAGGCTCAAGAGACCCAGTACTTC. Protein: CASSLRQAQETQYF.

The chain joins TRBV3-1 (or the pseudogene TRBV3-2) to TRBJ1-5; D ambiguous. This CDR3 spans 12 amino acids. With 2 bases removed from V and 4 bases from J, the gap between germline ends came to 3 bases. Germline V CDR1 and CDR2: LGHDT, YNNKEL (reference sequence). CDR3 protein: CASSQQNQPQHF. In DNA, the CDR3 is TGTGCCAGCAGCCAACAAAATCAGCCCCAGCATTTT.

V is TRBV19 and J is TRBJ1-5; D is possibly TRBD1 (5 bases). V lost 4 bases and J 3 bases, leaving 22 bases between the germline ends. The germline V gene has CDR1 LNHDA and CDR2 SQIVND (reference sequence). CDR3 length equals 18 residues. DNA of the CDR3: TGTGCCAGTAGTACCCTCTTTAGGGACCCAGAGGCCAATCAGCCCCAGCATTTT. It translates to CASSTLFRDPEANQPQHF.